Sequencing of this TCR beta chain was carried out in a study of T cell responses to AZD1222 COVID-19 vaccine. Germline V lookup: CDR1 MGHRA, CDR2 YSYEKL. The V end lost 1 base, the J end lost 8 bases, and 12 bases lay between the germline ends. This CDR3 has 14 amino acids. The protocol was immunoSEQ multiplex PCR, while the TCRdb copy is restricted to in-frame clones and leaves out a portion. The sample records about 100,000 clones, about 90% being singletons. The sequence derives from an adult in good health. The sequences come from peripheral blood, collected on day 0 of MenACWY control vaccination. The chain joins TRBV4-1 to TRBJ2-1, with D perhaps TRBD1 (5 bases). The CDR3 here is CASSQGYRSHEQFF. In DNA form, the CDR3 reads TGCGCCAGCAGCCAAGGTTACAGGAGTCATGAGCAGTTCTTC.